This T cell receptor (beta chain) originates from a study of blood T cell repertoires in COVID-19. Study context: Specimens from acute and convalescent COVID-19 originated in the United States, Italy and Spain.

The authors' processing: Nucleated cell counts were estimated from reference gene primer amplification. Data came from immunoSEQ multiplex PCR; TCRdb stores just in-frame clones and leaves some out. The V and J calls and clone size were taken over from that table, and D and trimming were inferred from the DNA. The data contain some 160,000 clones, roughly nine tenths of them singletons. CDR1 and CDR2 from the germline V gene are MNHNY and SVGAGI (reference sequence). This CDR3 is built from 15 residues. V trimming: 6 bases; J trimming: 3 bases; junction bases outside the gene matches: 10. The sample taken for sequencing was peripheral blood. The clonotype originates from a woman between 65 and 79 years old with acute or convalescent COVID-19. The J gene is TRBJ2-7, the V gene TRBV6-6; 8 bases match TRBD1. This CDR3 is CASSRGLGQDYEQYF. CDR3 nucleotide sequence: TGTGCCAGCAGCCGGGGGCTGGGACAGGACTACGAGCAGTACTTC.